These T cell receptor beta chains were read from a single sample in a study of T cells in Graves' hyperthyroidism and ophthalmopathy. From the multiplex PCR reads, TCRdb called clonotypes with MiXCR, one entry per CDR3 protein. This table has about 290,000 distinct CDR3 sequences, 17% appearing once. Source material: blood. All receptors derive from a woman in her fifties or sixties with Graves' ophthalmopathy. The CDR3 runs from the conserved cysteine through the conserved F or W. The D gene is left open where the match is weak. A row's size may be missing; if present it is once, few, many or a size class.

>NA|TRBJ2-1|TRBV3-1|NA
CASSQETYRDYNNEQFF
TGTGCCAGCAGCCAAGAAACCTATCGGGATTATAACAATGAGCAGTTCTTC
>many|TRBJ2-3|TRBV6-2/TRBV6-3|TRBD1
CASSLGQIAQYF
TGTGCCAGCAGCCTGGGACAGATCGCGCAGTATTTT
>NA|TRBJ2-2|TRBV5-4|NA
CASSSLDSNTGELFF
TGTGCCAGCAGCTCGTTGGACTCGAACACCGGGGAGCTGTTTTTT
>once|TRBJ2-3|TRBV7-2|TRBD2
CASSFRGGRGDTQYF
TGTGCCAGCAGCTTTCGGGGGGGGCGTGGAGATACGCAGTATTTT
>many|TRBJ1-5|TRBV15|NA
CATSRDGQNSNQPQHF
TGTGCCACCAGCAGAGACGGGCAGAATAGCAATCAGCCCCAGCATTTT
>NA|TRBJ2-7|TRBV5-1|NA
CASSLVQVIDDEQYF
TGCGCCAGCAGCTTGGTGCAGGTAATTGACGACGAGCAGTACTTC
>many|TRBJ2-3|TRBV18|TRBD2
CASSPSGGSRGSTDTQYF
TGTGCCAGCTCACCCTCGGGGGGGTCCCGCGGATCCACAGATACGCAGTATTTT
>few|TRBJ2-2|TRBV9|TRBD1
CASSVETGAGELFF
TGTGCCAGCAGCGTAGAGACAGGGGCCGGGGAGCTGTTTTTT
>few|TRBJ1-5|TRBV30|NA
CAWSRGVGDPPQHF
TGTGCCTGGAGCAGGGGAGTAGGCGATCCGCCCCAGCATTTT
>NA|TRBJ2-6|TRBV5-4|NA
CASSLGRSGANVLTF
TGTGCCAGCAGCTTGGGGCGCTCTGGGGCCAACGTCCTGACTTTC
>few|TRBJ2-5|TRBV24-1|NA
CATSDTGTTQETQYF
TGTGCCACCAGTGATACAGGGACAACCCAAGAGACCCAGTACTTC
>many|TRBJ1-1|TRBV20-1|NA
CSATDRTQIKAFF
TGCAGTGCCACCGACAGAACACAAATTAAAGCTTTCTTT
>NA|TRBJ1-5|TRBV5-1|NA
CASSLDGQGDNQPQHF
TGCGCCAGCAGCTTGGACGGGCAGGGTGACAATCAGCCCCAGCATTTT
>NA|TRBJ2-2|TRBV28|TRBD2
CASSHLAGASGELFF
TGTGCCAGCAGTCATCTAGCGGGAGCTTCCGGGGAGCTGTTTTTT
>few|TRBJ2-1|TRBV29-1|TRBD2
CSVEGLAGLSDHEQFF
TGCAGCGTTGAAGGTCTAGCGGGACTTTCTGACCATGAGCAGTTCTTC
>many|TRBJ2-5|TRBV7-6|NA
CASSRLPGVPQETQYF
TGTGCCAGCAGCCGCCTACCGGGGGTACCCCAAGAGACCCAGTACTTC
>many|TRBJ2-3|TRBV7-8|NA
CASSLVTRDTTDTQYF
TGTGCCAGCAGCTTAGTCACCCGGGACACAACGGATACGCAGTATTTT
>NA|TRBJ2-2|TRBV19|NA
CASSILGRVNTGELFF
TGTGCCAGTAGTATTCTAGGCAGAGTAAACACCGGGGAGCTGTTTTTT
>many|TRBJ2-7|TRBV12-3/TRBV12-4|NA
CASSLAISSYEQYF
TGTGCCAGCAGTTTAGCGATCAGCTCCTACGAGCAGTACTTC
>NA|TRBJ1-3|TRBV5-8|NA
CASSVITGTGNTIYF
TGTGCCAGCAGCGTAATAACAGGGACTGGAAACACCATATATTTT
>few|TRBJ2-2|TRBV7-6|NA
CASSEGGGASNTGELFF
TGTGCCAGCAGCGAAGGTGGGGGGGCCTCGAACACCGGGGAGCTGTTTTTT
>few|TRBJ2-1|TRBV18|NA
CASSRGREYNEQFF
TGTGCCAGCTCACGGGGCCGGGAGTACAATGAGCAGTTCTTC
>few|TRBJ2-7|TRBV20-1|TRBD2
CSAERGGKSSYEQYF
TGCAGTGCTGAACGGGGGGGCAAGAGCTCCTACGAGCAGTACTTC
>many|TRBJ1-1|TRBV2|TRBD1
CASTQRGQGANTEAFF
TGTGCCAGCACCCAACGGGGGCAGGGGGCCAACACTGAAGCTTTCTTT
>many|TRBJ2-3|TRBV10-1|NA
CASGTSGGTDTQYF
TGCGCCAGCGGGACCTCGGGGGGCACAGATACGCAGTATTTT
>many|TRBJ2-1|TRBV28|TRBD1
CASSFFDRARYNEQFF
TGTGCCAGCAGTTTCTTTGACAGGGCCAGGTACAATGAGCAGTTCTTC
>NA|TRBJ2-7|TRBV4-3|NA
CASSQEGYWTKSYEQYF
TGCGCCAGCAGCCAAGAAGGGTACTGGACGAAATCCTACGAGCAGTACTTC
>many|TRBJ2-7|TRBV12-3/TRBV12-4|TRBD2
CASSRGGGVYEQYF
TGTGCCAGCAGCCGGGGGGGCGGTGTCTACGAGCAGTACTTC
>once|TRBJ1-6|TRBV2|NA
CASRGIQDSPLHF
TGTGCCAGCAGGGGGATTCAGGATTCACCCCTCCACTTT
>once|TRBJ1-5|TRBV12-3/TRBV12-4|TRBD1
CASTVGQGANQPQHF
TGTGCCAGCACCGTGGGACAGGGGGCCAATCAGCCCCAGCATTTT
>few|TRBJ1-3|TRBV28|TRBD1
CASSFIGTDSGNTIYF
TGTGCCAGCAGTTTTATCGGGACAGACTCTGGAAACACCATATATTTT
>many|TRBJ2-7|TRBV6-1|NA
CASSAGGGYEQYF
TGTGCCAGCAGTGCTGGAGGGGGCTACGAGCAGTACTTC
>NA|TRBJ1-2|TRBV6-2/TRBV6-3|NA
CASSRTVNYGYTF
TGTGCCAGCAGCAGGACAGTTAACTATGGCTACACCTTC
>NA|TRBJ1-2|TRBV20-1|TRBD1
CSARDTTGGRNYGYTF
TGCAGTGCTAGAGATACGACAGGGGGACGGAACTATGGCTACACCTTC
>NA|TRBJ2-1|TRBV9|TRBD1
CASSPRTGMGVGINEQFF
TGTGCCAGCAGCCCCCGGACAGGGATGGGTGTGGGTATCAATGAGCAGTTCTTC
>NA|TRBJ2-3|TRBV5-1|NA
CASSPPTVGGDTQYF
TGCGCCAGCAGCCCTCCGACAGTCGGAGGAGATACGCAGTATTTT
>NA|TRBJ2-7|TRBV6-1|TRBD1
CASNHRTGEYEQYF
TGTGCCAGCAATCACCGGACAGGAGAATACGAGCAGTACTTC
>many|TRBJ1-6|TRBV11-2|NA
CASSRQQGLGSPLHF
TGTGCCAGCAGCCGCCAACAGGGTCTGGGTTCACCCCTCCACTTT
>many|TRBJ1-1|TRBV29-1|NA
CSVVGGRGTTEAFF
TGCAGCGTTGTTGGGGGGCGCGGTACCACTGAAGCTTTCTTT
>NA|TRBJ2-2|TRBV7-9|NA
CASSLASTGELFF
TGTGCCAGCAGCTTAGCGAGCACCGGGGAGCTGTTTTTT
>many|TRBJ1-5|TRBV2|TRBD1
CASSGDRSNQPQHF
TGTGCCAGCAGTGGGGACAGGTCCAATCAGCCCCAGCATTTT
>many|TRBJ1-5|TRBV5-5|NA
CASSLEGERNQPQHF
TGTGCCAGCAGCTTGGAAGGGGAGCGCAATCAGCCCCAGCATTTT
>NA|TRBJ2-1|TRBV18|TRBD1
CASSPPGTGSLLEEFF
TGTGCCAGCTCACCACCCGGGACAGGGTCCCTACTGGAGGAGTTCTTC
>few|TRBJ2-3|TRBV28|NA
CASSSTLASLLDTQYF
TGTGCCAGCAGTTCTACCCTAGCTAGCTTGTTGGATACGCAGTATTTT
>many|TRBJ1-2|TRBV20-1|NA
CSARVAPGDGYTF
TGCAGTGCTAGGGTAGCCCCGGGGGATGGCTACACCTTC
>NA|TRBJ2-1|TRBV27|NA
CASSLTTGLAPGEYNEQFF
TGTGCCAGCAGTTTAACAACAGGTTTGGCGCCAGGAGAATACAATGAGCAGTTCTTC
>NA|TRBJ1-3|TRBV27|TRBD1
CASSSIRGQGGRSGNTIYF
TGTGCCAGCAGTTCCATCCGGGGACAGGGAGGTCGATCTGGAAACACCATATATTTT
>many|TRBJ2-2|TRBV6-1|NA
CASSSGGRDGELFF
TGTGCCAGCAGTTCCGGGGGCAGGGACGGGGAGCTGTTTTTT
>many|TRBJ2-7|TRBV2|NA
CASNQEVASTLRGQYF
TGTGCCAGCAACCAGGAGGTAGCCAGTACTCTACGAGGGCAGTACTTC